The entry below gives a single TCR beta chain sequence along with its context. What it recognizes is unknown. The sample belongs to a study of shared clonotypes between healthy human individuals. Looking at the study overall: Every donor yielded three CD4 naive, three CD4 memory, two CD8 naive and one CD8 memory plate. General observations from the study: Shared across four donors were about 4.8% of the naive CD4 clonotypes. Clonotypes not shared had lower generation probabilities than those common to all four donors. Rarefaction indicated that sorted-subset sequencing remained incomplete although depth was large.

Profiling relied on immunoSEQ multiplex PCR, and the TCRdb table lists in-frame clones only, not all of them. The sample has hundreds of thousands of clones, roughly 96% seen once. CD8 cells regarded as naive lacked CD45RO, were positively chosen for CCR7, and omitted terminally differentiated effector memory CD45RA+ cells. The sample was naive CD8+ T cells sorted from blood. This clonotype originated in a woman in her 30s in good health.

CDR3 amino acids: CAISEEGAVYEQYF. For the CDR3, the DNA is TGTGCCATCAGTGAAGAGGGGGCGGTTTACGAGCAGTACTTC. The chain carries TRBV10-3 and TRBJ2-7; 7 bases are shared with TRBD1. V dropped 3 bases and J dropped 4; count of bases not matched to a gene: 6. This CDR3 region has 14 residues. The germline V gene encodes CDR1 ENHRY and CDR2 SYGVKD.